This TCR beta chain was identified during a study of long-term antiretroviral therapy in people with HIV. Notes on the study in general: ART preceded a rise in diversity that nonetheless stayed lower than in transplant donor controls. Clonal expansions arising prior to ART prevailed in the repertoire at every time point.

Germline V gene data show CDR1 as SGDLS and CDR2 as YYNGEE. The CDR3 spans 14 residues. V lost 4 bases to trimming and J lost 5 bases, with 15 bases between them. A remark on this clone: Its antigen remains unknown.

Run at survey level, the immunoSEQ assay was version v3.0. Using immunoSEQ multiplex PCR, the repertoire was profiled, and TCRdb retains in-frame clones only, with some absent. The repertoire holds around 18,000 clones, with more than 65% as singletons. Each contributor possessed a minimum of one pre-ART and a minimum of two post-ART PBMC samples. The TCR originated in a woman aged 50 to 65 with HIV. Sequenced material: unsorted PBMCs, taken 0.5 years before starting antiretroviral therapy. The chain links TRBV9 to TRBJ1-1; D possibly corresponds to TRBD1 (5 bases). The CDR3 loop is CASSPGGVGTEAFF. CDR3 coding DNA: TGTGCCAGCAGCCCCGGAGGGGTTGGAACTGAAGCTTTCTTT.